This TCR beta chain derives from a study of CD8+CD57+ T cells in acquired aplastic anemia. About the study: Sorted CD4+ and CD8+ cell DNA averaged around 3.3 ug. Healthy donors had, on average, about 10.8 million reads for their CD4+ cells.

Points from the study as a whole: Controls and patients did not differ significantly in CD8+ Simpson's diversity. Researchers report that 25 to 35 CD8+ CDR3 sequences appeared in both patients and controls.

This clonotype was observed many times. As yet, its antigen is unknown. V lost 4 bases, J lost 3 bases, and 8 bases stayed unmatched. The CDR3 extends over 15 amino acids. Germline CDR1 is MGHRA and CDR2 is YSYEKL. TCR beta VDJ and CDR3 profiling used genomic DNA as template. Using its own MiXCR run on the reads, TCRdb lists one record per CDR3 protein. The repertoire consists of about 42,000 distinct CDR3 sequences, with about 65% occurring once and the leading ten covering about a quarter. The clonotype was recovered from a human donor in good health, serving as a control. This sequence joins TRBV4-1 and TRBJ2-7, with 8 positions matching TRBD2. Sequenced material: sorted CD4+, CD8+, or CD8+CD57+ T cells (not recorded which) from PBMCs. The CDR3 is CASSLARGGVYEQYF. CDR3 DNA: TGCGCCAGCAGCCTTGCCCGGGGGGGGGTCTACGAGCAGTACTTC.